The clone carrying this T cell receptor beta chain showed up just a few times. Germline-derived CDR1 and CDR2 are LNHDA and SQIVND (reference sequence). V lost 6 bases to trimming and J lost 6 bases; unmatched junction nucleotides: 6. This CDR3 spans 14 amino acids. The data stem from a study of blood T cell repertoires in COVID-19. This table comes from immunoSEQ multiplex PCR, and its TCRdb copy is limited to in-frame clones, with some not included. The repertoire holds about 200,000 clones, with around 85% as singletons. This TCR was recovered from a man aged 40-49 years who had recovered from COVID-19. The specimen sequenced was PBMCs or T cells enriched from blood (not recorded which). The chain recombines TRBV19 with TRBJ1-5; 9 nucleotides agree with TRBD1. The CDR3 is CASSGTGGGQPQHF. CDR3 sequence (DNA): TGTGCCAGTAGCGGAACAGGGGGCGGTCAGCCCCAGCATTTT.